This TCR beta chain comes out of a study of T cell repertoires in cytomegalovirus infection. Study-wide results and caveats: Across the ex vivo response, the dominant clonotypes were HLA-C-restricted CMV-specific TCR beta clonotypes.

CDR3 size: 13 residues. V lost 5 bases and J lost 10; bases outside the gene matches: 5. TCRdb independently ran MiXCR on the reads; one entry per CDR3 protein. The sample shows approximately 590,000 distinct CDR3 sequences, roughly 42% of them seen only once. Regarding this clonotype: The antigen is unknown.

This chain links TRBV12-3 or TRBV12-4 with TRBJ1-6, with TRBD1 identical over 7 bases. The source is a human donor in good health (CMV status not recorded). Some clones in this sample may be carry-over from other donors' samples. This material consisted of cultured PBMCs, taken from culture after CMV antigen stimulation. The CDR3 protein is CASSTGAESPLHF. The CDR3 nucleotides read TGTGCCAGCAGTACAGGGGCTGAGTCACCCCTCCACTTT.